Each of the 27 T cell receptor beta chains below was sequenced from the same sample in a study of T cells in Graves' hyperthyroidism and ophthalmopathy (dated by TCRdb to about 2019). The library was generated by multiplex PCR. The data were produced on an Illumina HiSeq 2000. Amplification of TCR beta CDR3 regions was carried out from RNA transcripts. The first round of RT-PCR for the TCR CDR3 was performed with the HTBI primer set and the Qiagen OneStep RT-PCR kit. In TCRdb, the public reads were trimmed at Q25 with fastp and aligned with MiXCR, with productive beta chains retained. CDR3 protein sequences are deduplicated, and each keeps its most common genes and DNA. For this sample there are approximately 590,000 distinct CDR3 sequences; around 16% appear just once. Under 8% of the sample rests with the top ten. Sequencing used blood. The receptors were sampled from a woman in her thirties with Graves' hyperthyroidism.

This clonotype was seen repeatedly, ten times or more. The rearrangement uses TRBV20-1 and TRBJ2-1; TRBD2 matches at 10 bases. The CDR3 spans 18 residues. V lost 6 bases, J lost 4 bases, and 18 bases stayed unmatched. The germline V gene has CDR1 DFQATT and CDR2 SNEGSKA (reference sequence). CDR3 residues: CSAPGLAGAHDTYNEQFF. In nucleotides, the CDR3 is TGCAGTGCCCCGGGGCTAGCGGGAGCCCACGACACATACAATGAGCAGTTCTTC.

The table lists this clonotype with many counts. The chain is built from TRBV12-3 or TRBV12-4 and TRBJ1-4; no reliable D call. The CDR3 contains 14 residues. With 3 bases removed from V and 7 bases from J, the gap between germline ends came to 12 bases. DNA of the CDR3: TGTGCCAGCAGTTTCTGGGAGGTGGGTGAAAAACTGTTTTTT. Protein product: CASSFWEVGEKLFF.

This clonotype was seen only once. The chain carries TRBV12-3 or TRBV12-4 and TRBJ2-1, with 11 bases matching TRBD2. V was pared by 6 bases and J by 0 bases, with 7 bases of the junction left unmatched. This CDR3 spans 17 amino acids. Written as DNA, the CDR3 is TGTGCCAGCAGCCACACCCTAGCGGGAGGCTCCTACAATGAGCAGTTCTTC. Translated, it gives CASSHTLAGGSYNEQFF.

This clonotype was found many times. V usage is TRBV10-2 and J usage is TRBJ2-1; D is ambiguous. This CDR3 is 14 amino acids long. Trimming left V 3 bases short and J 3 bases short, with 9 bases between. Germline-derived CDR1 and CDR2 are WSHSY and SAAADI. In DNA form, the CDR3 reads TGCGCCAGCAGTGATGAGCGTAGCTACAATGAGCAGTTCTTC. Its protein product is CASSDERSYNEQFF.

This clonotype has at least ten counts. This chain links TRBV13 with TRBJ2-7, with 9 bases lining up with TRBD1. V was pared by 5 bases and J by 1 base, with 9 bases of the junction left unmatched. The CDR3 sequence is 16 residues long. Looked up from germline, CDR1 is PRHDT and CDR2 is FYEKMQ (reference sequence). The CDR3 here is CASSIRNRGLSYEQYF. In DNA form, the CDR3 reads TGTGCCAGCAGCATAAGAAACAGGGGGCTTTCCTACGAGCAGTACTTC.

CDR3 residues: CASSPGHGTWADTQYF. The CDR3 bases are TGCGCCAGCAGCCCAGGTCATGGGACGTGGGCAGATACGCAGTATTTT. The chain joins TRBV4-3 to TRBJ2-3; the D gene could be TRBD1 or TRBD2 (5 bases each). The length of the CDR3 is 16 residues. Trimming took 4 bases from V and 4 from J, leaving 18 bases between them. Germline V gene sequence: CDR1 LGHNA, CDR2 YSLEER.

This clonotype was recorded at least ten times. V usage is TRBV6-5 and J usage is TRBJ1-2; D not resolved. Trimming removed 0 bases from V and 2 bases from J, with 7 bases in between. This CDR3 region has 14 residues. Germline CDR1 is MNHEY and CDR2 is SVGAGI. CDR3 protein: CASSYSEGNYGYTF. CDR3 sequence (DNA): TGTGCCAGCAGTTACTCAGAGGGAAACTATGGCTACACCTTC.

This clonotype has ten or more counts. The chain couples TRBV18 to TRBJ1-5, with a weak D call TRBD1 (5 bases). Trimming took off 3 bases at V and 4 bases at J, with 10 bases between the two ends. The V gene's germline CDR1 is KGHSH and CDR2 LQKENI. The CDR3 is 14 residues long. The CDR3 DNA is TGTGCCAGCTCACCGTCGACAGAAAATCAGCCCCAGCATTTT. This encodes CASSPSTENQPQHF.

The CDR3 spells CASSLAGGADEKLFF. CDR3 bases: TGTGCCAGCAGCTTAGCGGGGGGCGCGGATGAAAAACTGTTTTTT. V usage is TRBV7-2 and J usage is TRBJ1-4; a weak D match, TRBD1 (6 bases). There are 15 residues in the CDR3. Trimming removed 0 bases at V and 6 bases at J, with 11 bases between. The germline gives CDR1 SGHTA, CDR2 FQGNSA.

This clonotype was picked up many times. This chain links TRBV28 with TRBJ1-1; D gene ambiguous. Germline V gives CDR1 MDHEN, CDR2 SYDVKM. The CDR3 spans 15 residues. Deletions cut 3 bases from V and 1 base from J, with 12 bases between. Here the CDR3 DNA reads TGTGCCAGCAGTTTGGGGTCCCGATCGAACACTGAAGCTTTCTTT. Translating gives CASSLGSRSNTEAFF.

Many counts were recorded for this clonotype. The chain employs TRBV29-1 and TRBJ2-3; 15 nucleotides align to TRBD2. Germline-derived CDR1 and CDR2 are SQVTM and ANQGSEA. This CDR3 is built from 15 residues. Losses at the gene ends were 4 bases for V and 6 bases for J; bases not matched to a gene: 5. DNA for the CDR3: TGCAGCGTTGGGACTAGCGGGAGGGCAAGGGATACGCAGTATTTT. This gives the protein CSVGTSGRARDTQYF.

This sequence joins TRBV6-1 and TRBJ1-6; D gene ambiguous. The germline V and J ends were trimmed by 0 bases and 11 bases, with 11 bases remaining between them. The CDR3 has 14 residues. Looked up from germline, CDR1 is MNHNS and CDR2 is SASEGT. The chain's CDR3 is CASSEAGDLTPLHF. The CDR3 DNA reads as TGTGCCAGCAGTGAAGCCGGGGATTTGACACCCCTCCACTTT.

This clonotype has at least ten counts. The CDR3 loop reads CSARVPYPDRWEKLFF. CDR3 DNA sequence: TGCAGTGCTAGAGTTCCGTACCCCGACAGATGGGAAAAACTGTTTTTT. The chain couples TRBV20-1 to TRBJ1-4; tentative D call: TRBD1 (5 bases). The germline gives CDR1 DFQATT, CDR2 SNEGSKA (reference sequence). The V gene lost 1 base and the J gene lost 8 bases, with 20 bases spanning the gap. The CDR3 runs to 16 residues.

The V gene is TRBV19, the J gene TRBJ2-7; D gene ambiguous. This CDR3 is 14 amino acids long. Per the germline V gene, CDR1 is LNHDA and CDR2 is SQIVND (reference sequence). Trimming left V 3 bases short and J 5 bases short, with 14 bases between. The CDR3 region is CASSIRADSHEQYF. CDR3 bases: TGTGCCAGTAGTATCCGGGCCGATAGCCACGAGCAGTACTTC.

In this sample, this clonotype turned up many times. The CDR3 sequence is CSARDSRDVGDTQYF. The CDR3 bases are TGCAGTGCTAGAGATTCCCGGGACGTGGGAGATACGCAGTATTTT. The chain recombines TRBV20-1 with TRBJ2-3; possibly TRBD1 or TRBD2 for D (5 bases each). The V end was cut by 0 bases, the J end by 5 bases, with 15 bases between. The CDR3 contains 15 residues. The germline V gene has CDR1 DFQATT and CDR2 SNEGSKA (reference sequence).

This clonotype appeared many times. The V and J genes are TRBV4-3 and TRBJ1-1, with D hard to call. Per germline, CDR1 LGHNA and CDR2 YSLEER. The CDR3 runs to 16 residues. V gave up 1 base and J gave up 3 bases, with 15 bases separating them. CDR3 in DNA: TGCGCCAGCAGCCAAGCCTTGGGTAGGGAGGACACTGAAGCTTTCTTT. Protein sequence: CASSQALGREDTEAFF.

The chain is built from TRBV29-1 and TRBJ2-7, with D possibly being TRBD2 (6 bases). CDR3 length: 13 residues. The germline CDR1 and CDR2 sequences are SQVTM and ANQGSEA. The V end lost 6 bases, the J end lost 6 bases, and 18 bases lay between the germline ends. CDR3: CSVDWGELGEQYF. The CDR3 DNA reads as TGCAGCGTCGATTGGGGGGAACTGGGCGAGCAGTACTTC.

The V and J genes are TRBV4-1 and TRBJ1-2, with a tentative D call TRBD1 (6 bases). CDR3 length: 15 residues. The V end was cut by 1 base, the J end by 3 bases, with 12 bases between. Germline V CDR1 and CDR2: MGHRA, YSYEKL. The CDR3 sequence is CASSQAGAGDYGYTF. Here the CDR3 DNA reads TGCGCCAGCAGCCAAGCGGGAGCAGGGGACTATGGCTACACCTTC.

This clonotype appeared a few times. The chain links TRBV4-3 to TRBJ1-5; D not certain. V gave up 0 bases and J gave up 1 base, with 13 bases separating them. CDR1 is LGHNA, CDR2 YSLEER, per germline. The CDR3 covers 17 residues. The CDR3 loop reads CASSQDGRRGSNQPQHF. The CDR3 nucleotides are TGCGCCAGCAGCCAAGATGGTCGACGGGGAAGCAATCAGCCCCAGCATTTT.

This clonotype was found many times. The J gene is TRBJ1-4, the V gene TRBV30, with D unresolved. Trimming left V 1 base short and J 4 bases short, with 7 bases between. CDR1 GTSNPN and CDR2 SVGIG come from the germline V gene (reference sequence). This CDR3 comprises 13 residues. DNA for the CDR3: TGTGCCTGGAGTGCGGGGATTAATGAAAAACTGTTTTTT. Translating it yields CAWSAGINEKLFF.

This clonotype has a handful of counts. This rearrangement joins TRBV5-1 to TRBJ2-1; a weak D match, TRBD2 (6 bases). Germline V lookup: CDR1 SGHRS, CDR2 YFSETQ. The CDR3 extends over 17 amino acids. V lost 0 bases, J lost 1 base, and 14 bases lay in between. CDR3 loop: CASSLATTRFSYNEQFF. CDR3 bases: TGCGCCAGCAGCTTGGCTACGACTAGGTTTTCCTACAATGAGCAGTTCTTC.

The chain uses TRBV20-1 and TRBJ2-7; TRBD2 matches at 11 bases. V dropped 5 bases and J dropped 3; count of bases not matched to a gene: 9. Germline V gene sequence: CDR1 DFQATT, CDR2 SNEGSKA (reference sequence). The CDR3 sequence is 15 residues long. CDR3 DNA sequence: TGCAGTGCTCAAGACCCCGGGACTAGCGGCTACGAGCAGTACTTC. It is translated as CSAQDPGTSGYEQYF.

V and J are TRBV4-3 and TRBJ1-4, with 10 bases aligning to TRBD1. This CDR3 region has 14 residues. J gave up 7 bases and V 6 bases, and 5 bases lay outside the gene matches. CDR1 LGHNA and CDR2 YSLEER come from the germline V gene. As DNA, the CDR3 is TGCGCCAGCAGACTCCGGACAGGGGGTGAAAAACTGTTTTTT. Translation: CASRLRTGGEKLFF.

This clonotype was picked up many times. The CDR3 DNA reads TGTGCCTGGACAGACAGCTCCTACGAGCAGTACTTC. It yields the protein CAWTDSSYEQYF. This chain links TRBV30 with TRBJ2-7, with D perhaps TRBD1 (5 bases). V was shortened by 4 bases and J by 0 bases, with 7 bases between the two germline ends. This CDR3 has 12 amino acids. The germline V gene has CDR1 GTSNPN and CDR2 SVGIG (reference sequence).

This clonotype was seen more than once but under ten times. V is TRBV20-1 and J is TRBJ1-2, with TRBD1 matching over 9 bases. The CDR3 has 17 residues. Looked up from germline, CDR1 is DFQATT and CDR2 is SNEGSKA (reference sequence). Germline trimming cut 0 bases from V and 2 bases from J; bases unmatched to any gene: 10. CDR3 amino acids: CSARDPQDRGHNYGYTF. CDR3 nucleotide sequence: TGCAGTGCTAGAGATCCTCAGGACAGGGGTCACAACTATGGCTACACCTTC.

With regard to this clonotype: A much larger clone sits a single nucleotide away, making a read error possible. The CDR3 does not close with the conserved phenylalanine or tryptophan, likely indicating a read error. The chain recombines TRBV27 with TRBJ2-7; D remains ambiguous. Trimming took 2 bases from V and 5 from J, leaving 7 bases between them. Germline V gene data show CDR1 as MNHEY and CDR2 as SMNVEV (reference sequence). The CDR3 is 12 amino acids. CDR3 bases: TGTGCCAGCAGTTTAACCGGCGACGAGCAGTACCTC. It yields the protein CASSLTGDEQYL.

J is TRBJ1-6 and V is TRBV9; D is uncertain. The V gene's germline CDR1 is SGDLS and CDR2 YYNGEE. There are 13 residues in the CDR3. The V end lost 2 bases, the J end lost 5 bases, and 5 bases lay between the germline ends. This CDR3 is CASSVGDNSPLHF. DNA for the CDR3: TGTGCCAGCAGCGTTGGTGATAATTCACCCCTCCACTTT.